The clone carrying this TCR beta chain was counted a few times. Its antigen is still unknown. Using its own MiXCR run on the reads, TCRdb lists one record per CDR3 protein. Of a few hundred thousand distinct CDR3 sequences listed, 40% are singletons. The CDR3 loop spans 14 amino acids. CDR1 SGHTA and CDR2 FQGNSA come from the germline V gene. The V end was cut by 6 bases, the J end by 0 bases, with 11 bases between. The data are from a study of T cell repertoires in cytomegalovirus infection. The chain couples TRBV7-2 to TRBJ1-1; D is ambiguous. This TCR derives from a human donor in good health (CMV status not recorded). Some clones in this sample may be carry-over from other donors' samples. This specimen consisted of cultured PBMCs, obtained from culture after CMV antigen stimulation. The CDR3 nucleotides are TGTGCCAGCAGACCGACATCTATGAACACTGAAGCTTTCTTT. Protein product: CASRPTSMNTEAFF.